One and the same sample provided the 31 T cell receptor beta chains below, sequenced in a study of T cell repertoires in cytomegalovirus infection (dated by TCRdb to between 2017 and 2020). Their specific antigens are unknown. The sample's treatment or condition label, decoded: in vitro stimulation with specific CMV peptide epitopes to enrich CMV-specific T cells. Sequenced on an Illumina HiSeq 1500. TCRdb cleaned the public reads at Q25 with fastp, built clones with MiXCR and kept in-frame beta chains. Each entry merges the rows of one CDR3 protein and shows their most common DNA and genes. This sample holds around 230,000 distinct CDR3 sequences; less than 50% were observed only once. Approximately 59% of the sample lies in the top ten. Source: CD8+ T cells from cultured PBMCs, taken from culture after CMV antigen stimulation. Every receptor here comes from a human donor in good health (CMV status not recorded). Some clones in this sample may be carry-over from other donors' samples.

The chain has TRBV6-2 or TRBV6-3 and TRBJ1-5; D perhaps matches TRBD1 (6 bases). V was trimmed by 5 bases and J by 1 base, leaving 15 bases between them. Germline assignment: CDR1 MNHEY and CDR2 SVGEGT. CDR3 length equals 16 residues. Here the CDR3 reads CASSPAGGASNQPQHF. The CDR3 bases are TGTGCCAGCAGTCCGGCCGGGGGCGCAAGCAATCAGCCCCAGCATTTT.

V and J are TRBV7-9 and TRBJ2-7; D might be TRBD1 or TRBD2, each matching 5 bases. The CDR3 loop spans 15 amino acids. Trimming removed 1 base from V and 3 bases from J, with 13 bases in between. Germline lookup yields CDR1 SEHNR and CDR2 FQNEAQ (reference sequence). CDR3 sequence (DNA): TGTGCCAGCAGCTTAGGACGGGACGGAAACTACGAGCAGTACTTC. This encodes CASSLGRDGNYEQYF.

The chain carries TRBV5-4 and TRBJ1-1, with 9 bases aligning to TRBD1. The CDR3 is 18 residues long. Germline V CDR1 and CDR2: SGHNT, YYREEE (reference sequence). Unmatched junction bases numbered 13, after V lost 0 bases and J lost 4 bases. The CDR3, as DNA: TGTGCCAGCAGCTTGGCCTATCGGACAGGGGCGCGCGTCACTGAAGCTTTCTTT. The encoded protein is CASSLAYRTGARVTEAFF.

This clonotype was counted ten times or more. The chain links TRBV7-2 to TRBJ2-7; D possibly corresponds to TRBD2 (5 bases). V was shortened by 5 bases and J by 4 bases, with 21 bases between the two germline ends. Germline CDR1 SGHTA, CDR2 FQGNSA. CDR3 length: 16 residues. The CDR3, as DNA: TGTGCCAGCAGCCAGGACCCATCTAGAGGGATTTACGAGCAGTACTTC. Protein: CASSQDPSRGIYEQYF. Complete variable domain (other parts from reference TRBV7-2 and TRBJ2-7): GAGVSQSPSNKVTEKGKDVELRCDPISGHTALYWYRQSLGQGLEFLIYFQGNSAPDKSGLPSDRFSAERTGGSVSTLTIQRTQQEDSAVYLCASSQDPSRGIYEQYFGPGTRLTVT.

This clonotype was counted only a few times. The chain couples TRBV7-9 to TRBJ2-3; 7 bases match TRBD1. This CDR3 comprises 14 residues. V trimming: 6 bases; J trimming: 5 bases; junction bases outside the gene matches: 8. Germline V gives CDR1 SEHNR, CDR2 FQNEAQ (reference sequence). The chain's CDR3 is CASSTPTGVDTQYF. In DNA form, the CDR3 reads TGTGCCAGCAGTACACCAACAGGGGTAGATACGCAGTATTTT.

This clonotype came up a few times. This rearrangement joins TRBV7-2 to TRBJ2-3; possible D gene TRBD1, 5 bases. V shed 5 bases and J shed 1 base, with 16 bases lying between them. CDR3 size: 16 residues. Germline V lookup: CDR1 SGHTA, CDR2 FQGNSA. CDR3 sequence reads: CASSVLGAGGTDTQYF. CDR3 sequence (DNA): TGTGCCAGCAGCGTGTTAGGGGCTGGGGGCACAGATACGCAGTATTTT.

Only one count was recorded for this clonotype. The chain employs TRBV11-2 and TRBJ2-3, with D possibly matching TRBD2 (5 bases). Germline-derived CDR1 and CDR2 are SGHAT and FQNNGV. The CDR3 sequence is 11 residues long. V was cut by 10 bases and J by 3 bases, with 8 bases left in between. The CDR3 DNA reads TGTGCCACCTCGGGGACAGATACGCAGTATTTT. As protein: CATSGTDTQYF. Full variable domain (outside the CDR3, taken from reference TRBV11-2 and TRBJ2-3): EAGVAQSPRYKIIEKRQSVAFWCNPISGHATLYWYQQILGQGPKLLIQFQNNGVVDDSQLPKDRFSAERLKGVDSTLKIQPAKLEDSAVYLCATSGTDTQYFGPGTRLTVL.

This clonotype was picked up one time. The chain uses TRBV29-1 and TRBJ1-2, with D hard to call. Trimming removed 6 bases from V and 1 base from J, with 9 bases in between. CDR3 length: 12 amino acids. Germline lookup yields CDR1 SQVTM and CDR2 ANQGSEA. CDR3 in amino acids: CSVGRVNYGYTF. The CDR3, as DNA: TGCAGCGTGGGAAGGGTTAACTATGGCTACACCTTC.

This clonotype was seen just once. The chain recombines TRBV2 with TRBJ2-3, with a possible D match to TRBD2 (6 bases). CDR3 length: 12 amino acids. The V and J ends lost 7 bases and 5 bases respectively, with 10 bases between them. Germline CDR1 reads SNHLY; CDR2 reads FYNNEI. CDR3 DNA: TGTGCCAGCATGGGGGGTTTAGATACGCAGTATTTT. Translated, it gives CASMGGLDTQYF.

The sample holds a few counts of this clonotype. This rearrangement joins TRBV12-5 to TRBJ2-3; the match to TRBD1 covers 7 bases. With V trimmed by 6 bases and J by 0 bases, 6 bases remained unmatched. From germline, CDR1 is LGHNT and CDR2 FRNRAP. CDR3 size: 15 residues. CDR3 coding DNA: TGTGCTAGTGGCCCGGGACAGAGTAGCACAGATACGCAGTATTTT. Protein sequence: CASGPGQSSTDTQYF.

The rearrangement links TRBV4-2 to TRBJ2-5; D tentatively reads TRBD1 or TRBD2 (6 bases each). Trimming took 0 bases from V and 0 from J, leaving 14 bases between them. Looked up from germline, CDR1 is LGHNA and CDR2 is YNFKEQ. The CDR3 has 17 residues. CDR3 sequence: CASSQDLRGLHQETQYF. The CDR3 bases are TGTGCCAGCAGCCAAGACCTCAGGGGACTCCACCAAGAGACCCAGTACTTC.

The chain employs TRBV6-1 and TRBJ2-7; the match to TRBD1 covers 8 bases. Germline V gene data show CDR1 as MNHNS and CDR2 as SASEGT. The CDR3 sequence is 15 residues long. V was clipped by 4 bases and J by 7 bases; unmatched bases: 12. The CDR3 nucleotides are TGTGCCAGCAGTGCGGACAGGGTGCCCTCGTCTGAGCAGTACTTC. It translates to CASSADRVPSSEQYF.

This rearrangement joins TRBV27 to TRBJ2-4; D gene ambiguous. CDR3 length: 17 amino acids. Germline CDR1 reads MNHEY; CDR2 reads SMNVEV (reference sequence). V gave up 4 bases and J gave up 0 bases, with 16 bases separating them. CDR3 loop: CASSSSMTPIAKNIQYF. As DNA, the CDR3 is TGTGCCAGCAGTTCTTCTATGACACCCATAGCCAAAAACATTCAGTACTTC.

This clonotype turned up a few times. The CDR3 loop reads CASSPGRLTKNIQYF. The DNA for the CDR3 is TGTGCCAGCTCCCCGGGACGGTTGACCAAAAACATTCAGTACTTC. V gene TRBV28 combines with J gene TRBJ2-4, with D perhaps assigned TRBD1 or TRBD2 (5 bases each). Between the trimmed V and J ends, which lost 8 bases and 2 bases, there was a span of 16 bases. CDR1 and CDR2 from the germline V gene are MDHEN and SYDVKM. The CDR3 runs 15 residues.

This clonotype was seen just once. This chain links TRBV28 with TRBJ2-3; D possibly corresponds to TRBD2 (6 bases). Germline V lookup: CDR1 MDHEN, CDR2 SYDVKM. CDR3 length equals 15 residues. V dropped 2 bases and J dropped 3 bases, with 12 bases sitting between them. CDR3: CASSLIREVTDTQYF. CDR3 DNA: TGTGCCAGCAGTTTAATCAGGGAGGTGACAGATACGCAGTATTTT. The full variable domain, its missing parts supplied by reference TRBV28 and TRBJ2-3, is DVKVTQSSRYLVKRTGEKVFLECVQDMDHENMFWYRQDPGLGLRLIYFSYDVKMKEKGDIPEGYSVSREKKERFSLILESASTNQTSMYLCASSLIREVTDTQYFGPGTRLTVL.

Worth noting for this clonotype: This clone may be a read error of a much larger clone one base away. The conserved final phenylalanine or tryptophan is absent from the CDR3, which likely points to a read error. This chain links TRBV7-2 with TRBJ2-1, with 9 bases identical to TRBD1. V trimming: 5 bases; J trimming: 5 bases; junction bases outside the gene matches: 19. Germline CDR1 is SGHTA and CDR2 is FQGNSA. This CDR3 comprises 19 residues. The CDR3 protein is CASSPRDRDLGGLHNEQFL. Here the CDR3 DNA reads TGTGCCAGCAGCCCCCGGGACAGGGATTTGGGGGGCCTTCACAATGAGCAGTTCCTC.

This clonotype is a singleton in its sample. The V call is TRBV5-1, the J call TRBJ1-2; 9 bases are shared with TRBD1. Losses at the gene ends were 3 bases for V and 6 bases for J; bases not matched to a gene: 3. The CDR3 spans 13 residues. The germline gives CDR1 SGHRS, CDR2 YFSETQ. The CDR3 nucleotides read TGCGCCAGCAGCTCCAGGACAGGGGATGGCTACACCTTC. Translating it yields CASSSRTGDGYTF.

This clonotype was seen only a few times. V gene TRBV2 combines with J gene TRBJ1-1; D is uncertain. Germline V lookup: CDR1 SNHLY, CDR2 FYNNEI. The CDR3 runs to 15 residues. The V gene lost 9 bases and the J gene lost 0 bases, with 17 bases spanning the gap. The CDR3 protein is CASGVAIIMNTEAFF. DNA for the CDR3: TGTGCCAGTGGTGTAGCGATTATCATGAACACTGAAGCTTTCTTT.

This rearrangement joins TRBV7-8 to TRBJ1-1; D is unclear. This CDR3 contains 16 residues. V was clipped by 4 bases and J by 2 bases, with 17 bases between them. Germline V lookup: CDR1 SGHVS, CDR2 FQNEAQ. Here the CDR3 reads CASSSYPKEGNTEAFF. The CDR3 DNA follows: TGTGCCAGCAGCTCCTACCCGAAAGAAGGAAACACTGAAGCTTTCTTT.

In its sample, this clonotype was seen a few times. This sequence joins TRBV20-1 and TRBJ2-2; D is ambiguous. This CDR3 comprises 14 residues. Between the trimmed V and J ends, which lost 5 bases and 0 bases, there was a span of 10 bases. Germline V gives CDR1 DFQATT, CDR2 SNEGSKA (reference sequence). The CDR3 sequence: CSAPPSPNTGELFF. The CDR3 nucleotides read TGCAGTGCTCCCCCTTCACCGAACACCGGGGAGCTGTTTTTT.

This clonotype was detected many times. This chain links TRBV7-2 with TRBJ2-7; 8 bases are shared with TRBD2. The length of the CDR3 is 15 residues. Looked up from germline, CDR1 is SGHTA and CDR2 is FQGNSA. The J segment lost 6 bases and the V segment lost 5 bases, leaving 12 bases of the junction unmatched. The CDR3 DNA sequence: TGTGCCAGCAGCCAAACGATCGGGAGGGCCGGCGAGCAGTACTTC. Its translation: CASSQTIGRAGEQYF.

The J gene is TRBJ1-1, the V gene TRBV11-2; the D gene is possibly TRBD1 (5 bases). CDR3 length equals 12 residues. Trimming took 5 bases from V and 7 from J, leaving 11 bases between them. Germline V gives CDR1 SGHAT, CDR2 FQNNGV. This chain's CDR3 is CASSSTGFEAFF. The CDR3 DNA reads TGTGCCAGCAGCAGTACAGGATTTGAAGCTTTCTTT.

The rearrangement joins TRBV28 to TRBJ2-7; D may be TRBD2 (6 bases). The V end was cut by 5 bases, the J end by 1 base, with 21 bases between. The CDR3 runs 17 residues. Germline V gives CDR1 MDHEN, CDR2 SYDVKM. The CDR3 region has the DNA TGTGCCAGCAGTCCCCTCCGGGGGTTAGGAGTTTCCTACGAGCAGTACTTC. Translating gives CASSPLRGLGVSYEQYF.

This clonotype was detected a few times. V is TRBV6-1 and J is TRBJ2-4; D tentatively fits TRBD1 or TRBD2 (5 bases each). Germline V gene data show CDR1 as MNHNS and CDR2 as SASEGT. Deletions cut 4 bases from V and 0 bases from J, with 16 bases between. This CDR3 is 17 amino acids long. This chain's CDR3 is CASSVRWGSIAKNIQYF. The CDR3 coding sequence is TGTGCCAGCAGTGTTCGTTGGGGGTCTATAGCCAAAAACATTCAGTACTTC.

The sample holds a few counts of this clonotype. The rearrangement joins TRBV13 to TRBJ2-1, with TRBD2 identical over 8 bases. V gave up 6 bases and J gave up 12 bases; unmatched junction bases: 16. This CDR3 comprises 15 residues. Germline assignment: CDR1 PRHDT and CDR2 FYEKMQ (reference sequence). The CDR3 nucleotides read TGTGCCAGCAGGCGAGCCGGGAGGGCCTTCCCGGTGCAGTTCTTC. Protein product: CASRRAGRAFPVQFF.

This clonotype has a handful of counts. The V call is TRBV27, the J call TRBJ2-7, with 13 bases that match TRBD2. This CDR3 region has 16 residues. The ends lost 5 bases at V and 5 bases at J; junction bases unmatched: 9. CDR1 MNHEY and CDR2 SMNVEV come from the germline V gene (reference sequence). In DNA, the CDR3 is TGTGCCAGCAGTCCCCAATCCGGACTAGCGGGAGACGAGCAGTACTTC. Translated: CASSPQSGLAGDEQYF.

CDR3 sequence reads: CASSQVRTDTQYF. In DNA form, the CDR3 reads TGTGCCAGCAGCCAAGTCCGGACAGATACGCAGTATTTT. The gene calls are TRBV14 and TRBJ2-3, with D hard to call. The germline V gene has CDR1 SGHDN and CDR2 FVKESK. The CDR3 sequence is 13 residues long. Trimming pared 1 base from V and 3 bases from J, leaving 5 bases between.

This clonotype was found once. The chain combines TRBV6-1 with TRBJ2-5; D may be TRBD2 (6 bases). The CDR3 totals 16 residues. Germline assignment: CDR1 MNHNS and CDR2 SASEGT. V was shortened by 3 bases and J by 0 bases, with 14 bases between the two germline ends. CDR3 DNA sequence: TGTGCCAGCAGTGACCGGGGGACCCCGTACCAAGAGACCCAGTACTTC. Residues: CASSDRGTPYQETQYF.

The chain employs TRBV27 and TRBJ2-1; 11 bases are a match to TRBD2. Unmatched junction bases numbered 10, after V lost 7 bases and J lost 8 bases. The CDR3 runs 15 residues. Germline assignment: CDR1 MNHEY and CDR2 SMNVEV (reference sequence). This CDR3 reads CASTHTSGRGYEQFF. For the CDR3, the DNA is TGTGCCAGCACGCACACTAGCGGGAGAGGCTATGAGCAGTTCTTC.

The rearrangement links TRBV7-8 to TRBJ2-7, with TRBD1 matching over 7 bases. V was pared by 6 bases and J by 3 bases, with 2 bases of the junction left unmatched. Germline CDR1 is SGHVS and CDR2 is FQNEAQ. The CDR3 has 12 residues. CDR3 sequence (DNA): TGTGCCAGCAGTCAGGGGGACTACGAGCAGTACTTC. It yields the protein CASSQGDYEQYF.

CDR3 region: CASSLGGGTGTYEQYF. CDR3 in DNA: TGTGCCAGCAGCTTGGGGGGTGGGACAGGGACCTACGAGCAGTACTTC. The chain carries TRBV27 and TRBJ2-7; 9 bases fit TRBD1. With V trimmed by 6 bases and J by 2 bases, 11 bases remained unmatched. The CDR3 is 16 amino acids. From germline, CDR1 is MNHEY and CDR2 SMNVEV (reference sequence).